The 13 T cell receptor beta chains below were found in one sample sequenced in a study of T cells expressing NK-cell markers. TCRdb derives one entry per CDR3 protein from the 5' RACE reads, leaving out DNA. In total, the table holds fewer than 550,000 distinct CDR3 sequences. Sequenced: blood T cells: a sorted CD56 or NKG2C T cell subset, CD4+ or CD8+ T cells, or bulk PBMC T cells (not recorded which). The receptors were sampled from a woman aged 45 to 65 in good health.

CDR3 in amino acids: CASRTDRVEREAFF. The J gene is TRBJ1-1, the V gene TRBV7-2; TCRdb outputs TRBD1, but without DNA this stays unchecked. CDR1 and CDR2 (germline): SGHTA, FQGNSA. The CDR3 loop spans 14 amino acids.

The chain carries TRBV12-3 or TRBV12-4 and TRBJ2-1; TCRdb reports TRBD2, a call that lacks DNA to check it against. The CDR3 covers 14 residues. CDR3 sequence reads: CASSYQAGGGEQFF.

The chain joins TRBV6-5 to TRBJ1-1; TCRdb reports TRBD1, a call that lacks DNA to check it against. Per germline, CDR1 MNHEY and CDR2 SVGAGI. CDR3 length equals 14 residues. CDR3 sequence reads: CASSPTGWSGLAFF.

J is TRBJ2-5 and V is TRBV7-2; there is no DNA to check the TCRdb D call of TRBD2. The CDR3 totals 15 residues. CDR1 is SGHTA and CDR2 is FQGNSA in the germline V gene. CDR3 loop: CASSSTSGSGETQYF.

The rearrangement links TRBV5-1 to TRBJ2-7; TCRdb calls TRBD2, which cannot be checked without DNA. CDR3 size: 14 residues. Germline V gene sequence: CDR1 SGHRS, CDR2 YFSETQ. CDR3: CASSLRAGDYEQYF. Based on the CDR3 plus reference TRBV5-1 and TRBJ2-7, the full variable domain is KAGVTQTPRYLIKTRGQQVTLSCSPISGHRSVSWYQQTPGQGLQFLFEYFSETQRNKGNFPGRFSGRQFSNSRSEMNVSTLELGDSALYLCASSLRAGDYEQYFGPGTRLTVT.

The chain is built from TRBV20-1 and TRBJ2-1; the TRBD2 assignment by TCRdb is unverifiable without DNA. Germline CDR1 is DFQATT and CDR2 is SNEGSKA (reference sequence). The CDR3 extends over 11 amino acids. CDR3 amino acids: CSALLAGTEFF.

This chain connects TRBV20-1 to TRBJ1-5; TCRdb's D call of TRBD1 is untestable without DNA. CDR1 and CDR2 (germline): DFQATT, SNEGSKA (reference sequence). This CDR3 is built from 14 residues. CDR3 protein: CSASGSPGGQPQHF.

V gene TRBV27 combines with J gene TRBJ2-3; checking the TCRdb D call of TRBD2 is not possible without DNA. Germline V gene sequence: CDR1 MNHEY, CDR2 SMNVEV (reference sequence). The CDR3 contains 15 residues. This chain's CDR3 is CASSLTSSGVDTQYF.

CDR3 sequence: CASSFRVPISDTGELFF. This sequence joins TRBV12-3 or TRBV12-4 and TRBJ2-2. The CDR3 extends over 17 amino acids.

This chain connects TRBV27 to TRBJ2-1; TCRdb's D gene call, TRBD1, goes unchecked for lack of DNA. The CDR3 sequence is 14 residues long. Germline CDR1 reads MNHEY; CDR2 reads SMNVEV (reference sequence). The CDR3 sequence is CASKGAPFYNEQFF.

The chain has TRBV4-2 and TRBJ2-1; TCRdb lists TRBD2, though no DNA is available to test this call. The germline V gene encodes CDR1 LGHNA and CDR2 YNFKEQ. The CDR3 sequence is 18 residues long. CDR3 region: CASSQAGTSGSRRNEQFF.

This chain joins TRBV5-1 and TRBJ1-1; lacking DNA, the TRBD1 call made by TCRdb goes unchecked. This CDR3 has 16 amino acids. Germline CDR1 reads SGHRS; CDR2 reads YFSETQ. The CDR3: CASSLGWGALDTEAFF.

The J gene is TRBJ1-2, the V gene TRBV3-1. The V gene's germline CDR1 is LGHDT and CDR2 YNNKEL (reference sequence). This CDR3 is 16 amino acids long. CDR3 in amino acids: CASSPQVVPTPYGYTF.